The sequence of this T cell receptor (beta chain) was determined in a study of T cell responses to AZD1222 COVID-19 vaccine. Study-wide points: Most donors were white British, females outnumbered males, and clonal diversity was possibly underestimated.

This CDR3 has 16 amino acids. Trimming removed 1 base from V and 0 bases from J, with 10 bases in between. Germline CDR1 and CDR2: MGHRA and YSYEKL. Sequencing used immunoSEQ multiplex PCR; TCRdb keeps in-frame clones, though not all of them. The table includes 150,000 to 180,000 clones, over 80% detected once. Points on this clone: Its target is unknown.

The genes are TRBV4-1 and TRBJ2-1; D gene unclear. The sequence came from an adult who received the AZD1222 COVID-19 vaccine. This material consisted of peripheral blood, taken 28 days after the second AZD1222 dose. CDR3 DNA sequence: TGCGCCAGCAGCCAAGTGGTGGGAACCTCCTACAATGAGCAGTTCTTC. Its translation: CASSQVVGTSYNEQFF.